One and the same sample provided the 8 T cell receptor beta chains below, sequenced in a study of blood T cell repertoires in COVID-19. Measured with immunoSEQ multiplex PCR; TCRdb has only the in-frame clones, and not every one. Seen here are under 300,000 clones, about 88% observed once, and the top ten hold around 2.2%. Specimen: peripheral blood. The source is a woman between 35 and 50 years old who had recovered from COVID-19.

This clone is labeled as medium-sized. CDR3 residues: CASSSRGPNYEQYF. The CDR3 coding sequence is TGTGCCAGCAGCAGCCGCGGGCCTAACTACGAGCAGTACTTC. The chain couples TRBV21-1 to TRBJ2-7; the table's D call, TRBD2, has no DNA check behind it. TRBV21-1 represents a pseudogene. The CDR3 spans 14 residues.

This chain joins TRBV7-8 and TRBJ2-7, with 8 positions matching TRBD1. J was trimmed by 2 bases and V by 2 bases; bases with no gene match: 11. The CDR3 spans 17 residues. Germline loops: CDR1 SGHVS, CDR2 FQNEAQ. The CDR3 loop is CASSLPPGGLLTYEQYF. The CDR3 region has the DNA TGTGCCAGCAGCTTACCCCCAGGGGGCCTGCTCACCTACGAGCAGTACTTC.

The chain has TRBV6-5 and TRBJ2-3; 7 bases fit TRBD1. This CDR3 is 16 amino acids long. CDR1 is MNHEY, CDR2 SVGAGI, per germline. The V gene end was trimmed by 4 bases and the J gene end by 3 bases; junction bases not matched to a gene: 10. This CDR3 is CASSSRSDRLTDTQYF. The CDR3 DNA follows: TGTGCCAGCAGTTCCCGCTCGGACAGGTTAACAGATACGCAGTATTTT.

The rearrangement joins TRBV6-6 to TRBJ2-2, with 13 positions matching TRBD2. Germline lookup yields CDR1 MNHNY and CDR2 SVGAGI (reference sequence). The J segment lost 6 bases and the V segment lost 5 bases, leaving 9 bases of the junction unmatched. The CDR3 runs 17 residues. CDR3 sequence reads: CASSPSTSGGGAGELFF. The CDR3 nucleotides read TGTGCCAGCAGTCCTTCTACTAGCGGGGGGGGCGCCGGGGAGCTGTTTTTT.

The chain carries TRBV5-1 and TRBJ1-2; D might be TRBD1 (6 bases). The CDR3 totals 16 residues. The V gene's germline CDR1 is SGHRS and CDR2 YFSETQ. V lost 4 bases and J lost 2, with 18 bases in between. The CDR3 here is CASSPSTGTQNYGYTF. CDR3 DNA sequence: TGCGCCAGCAGCCCATCTACCGGGACACAGAACTATGGCTACACCTTC.

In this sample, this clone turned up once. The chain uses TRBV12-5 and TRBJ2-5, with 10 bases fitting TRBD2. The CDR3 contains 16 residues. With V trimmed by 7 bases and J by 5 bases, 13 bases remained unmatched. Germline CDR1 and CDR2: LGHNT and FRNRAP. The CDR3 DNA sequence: TGTGCTAGTGCGGAGGGTAGCGGGAGGTTTGCGGAGACCCAGTACTTC. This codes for CASAEGSGRFAETQYF.

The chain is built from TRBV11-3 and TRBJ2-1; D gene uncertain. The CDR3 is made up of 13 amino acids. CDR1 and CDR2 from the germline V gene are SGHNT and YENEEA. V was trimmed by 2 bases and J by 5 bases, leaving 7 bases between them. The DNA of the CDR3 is TGTGCCAGCAGCTTATTCCAAAACAATGAGCAGTTCTTC. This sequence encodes CASSLFQNNEQFF.

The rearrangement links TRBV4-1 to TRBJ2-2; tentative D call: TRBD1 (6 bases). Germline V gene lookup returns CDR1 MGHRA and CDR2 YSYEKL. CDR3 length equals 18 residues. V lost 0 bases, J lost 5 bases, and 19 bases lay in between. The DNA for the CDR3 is TGCGCCAGCAGCCAAGAAACCGGGACACTAGGTATTACCGGGGAGCTGTTTTTT. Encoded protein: CASSQETGTLGITGELFF.